The following is a TCR beta chain sequence with its context. Its antigen target is currently unknown. Base qualities are not provided; no much larger clone lies one nucleotide away. The CDR3 sequence holds 15 residues, the cysteine and phenylalanine included. Only CDR3 DNA is held: 45 bases, read in frame from base 1. The germline V gene encodes CDR1 SEHNR and CDR2 FQNEAQ (reference sequence). A distance of 11 bases separates the germline ends of V and J, which lose 1 base and 4 bases respectively. Sequencer: Illumina HiSeq 1500. In TCRdb, the public reads were trimmed at Q25 with fastp and aligned with MiXCR, with productive beta chains retained. Each entry is one CDR3 protein sequence, shown with its most common DNA and genes. The sample table shows some 400,000 distinct CDR3 sequences, and approximately 30% are seen once. The top ten hold about 13% of the sample. This sample is part of a study of T cell repertoires in cytomegalovirus infection (dated by TCRdb to the late 2010s). For the study in its entirety: Because public TCR beta signatures pointed to carriage of CMV infection together with the matching HLA type, the HLA type of each donor mattered for the analysis.

General study outcomes and caveats: The ex vivo response was dominated by HLA-C-restricted CMV-specific TCR beta clonotypes, which also provided the single most frequent clonotype in two of eight donors. Cumulative frequency of public TCR beta family members discriminated carriers of CMV infection plus the relevant HLA type in this cohort and an independent approximately 370-donor cohort.

This chain is built from TRBV7-9 and TRBJ1-5, with no reliable assignment of the D segment. This TCR was recovered from a human donor in good health (CMV status not recorded). Some clones in this sample may be carry-over from other donors' samples. The material sequenced was PBMCs. The CDR3 corresponds to CASSLETEENQPQHF. The sequenced DNA: TGTGCCAGCAGCTTAGAAACAGAGGAGAATCAGCCCCAGCATTTT.